The 21 T cell receptor beta chains below all came from one sample that was sequenced in a study of chemoradiotherapy in HPV16-positive cancers. Sequenced by immunoSEQ multiplex PCR; TCRdb stores in-frame clones only, minus some. The sample lists 9,500 to 12,000 clones, approximately 93% seen once, with under 2% in the top ten. The specimen comprised blood, sampled from a patient who underwent chemoradiotherapy. The receptors shown here come from a human donor with HPV-associated anogenital cancer.

The gene calls are TRBV6-5 and TRBJ1-5; D is unresolved. This CDR3 is built from 16 residues. Germline-derived CDR1 and CDR2 are MNHEY and SVGAGI. V lost 0 bases, J lost 0 bases, and 9 bases lay in between. Here the CDR3 reads CASSYSPVPSNQPQHF. The CDR3 nucleotides are TGTGCCAGCAGTTACTCGCCGGTCCCTAGCAATCAGCCCCAGCATTTT.

The V and J genes are TRBV12-5 and TRBJ1-4, with 7 bases matching TRBD1. The CDR3 extends over 14 amino acids. Looked up from germline, CDR1 is LGHNT and CDR2 is FRNRAP. V shed 6 bases, J shed 6 bases, and the junction held 7 bases outside the gene matches. Here the CDR3 DNA reads TGTGCTAGTGGCTCGGGGCAGGGGGATGAAAAACTGTTTTTT. Residues: CASGSGQGDEKLFF.

The chain recombines TRBV13 with TRBJ2-7, with D possibly matching TRBD1 (5 bases). Per germline, CDR1 PRHDT and CDR2 FYEKMQ (reference sequence). V gave up 6 bases and J gave up 5 bases, with 20 bases separating them. CDR3 length: 15 residues. In nucleotides, the CDR3 is TGTGCCAGCAGATCCGCCCTCAGGGCTCTTCACGAGCAGTACTTC. Amino acids: CASRSALRALHEQYF. The entire variable domain, with the rest obtained from reference TRBV13 and TRBJ2-7, is as follows: AAGVIQSPRHLIKEKRETATLKCYPIPRHDTVYWYQQGPGQDPQFLISFYEKMQSDKGSIPDRFSAQQFSDYHSELNMSSLELGDSALYFCASRSALRALHEQYFGPGTRLTVT.

The chain links TRBV5-1 to TRBJ1-2; 8 bases line up with TRBD1. The germline V gene encodes CDR1 SGHRS and CDR2 YFSETQ. The CDR3 is made up of 16 amino acids. V was pared by 3 bases and J by 5 bases, with 12 bases of the junction left unmatched. The CDR3 is CASSWDGTGEGYGYTF. The CDR3 DNA is TGCGCCAGCAGCTGGGACGGGACAGGCGAAGGTTATGGCTACACCTTC. Full variable domain (outside the CDR3, taken from reference TRBV5-1 and TRBJ1-2): KAGVTQTPRYLIKTRGQQVTLSCSPISGHRSVSWYQQTPGQGLQFLFEYFSETQRNKGNFPGRFSGRQFSNSRSEMNVSTLELGDSALYLCASSWDGTGEGYGYTFGSGTRLTVV.

The rearrangement links TRBV7-9 to TRBJ1-1; no firm D call. CDR1 SEHNR and CDR2 FQNEAQ come from the germline V gene (reference sequence). V was shortened by 1 base and J by 6 bases, with 12 bases between the two germline ends. The CDR3 covers 14 residues. The CDR3 sequence: CASSLGGGSSEAFF. The CDR3 DNA sequence: TGTGCCAGCAGCTTAGGAGGCGGGTCGTCTGAAGCTTTCTTT.

The rearrangement joins TRBV5-4 to TRBJ2-7, with D maybe TRBD1 (5 bases). The length of the CDR3 is 15 residues. Germline values: CDR1 SGHNT, CDR2 YYREEE (reference sequence). The germline V and J ends were trimmed by 4 bases and 0 bases, with 14 bases remaining between them. This CDR3 is CASSPGAASSYEQYF. For the CDR3, the DNA is TGTGCCAGCAGCCCTGGGGCAGCTAGCTCCTACGAGCAGTACTTC.

The chain combines TRBV11-2 with TRBJ2-3; D possibly corresponds to TRBD1 (5 bases). Trimming removed 1 base at V and 6 bases at J, with 14 bases between. Germline V gene lookup returns CDR1 SGHAT and CDR2 FQNNGV. The CDR3 covers 15 residues. The DNA of the CDR3 is TGTGCCAGCAGCTTAGTGGCAGGGCCCGCGGATACGCAGTATTTT. Its protein product is CASSLVAGPADTQYF.

V is TRBV5-6 and J is TRBJ2-7; 7 bases are shared with TRBD1. Losses at the gene ends were 3 bases for V and 2 bases for J; bases not matched to a gene: 5. Germline loops: CDR1 SGHDT, CDR2 YYEEEE. There are 14 residues in the CDR3. CDR3 sequence reads: CASSSVDRAYEQYF. The DNA of the CDR3 is TGTGCCAGCAGCTCTGTAGACAGGGCCTACGAGCAGTACTTC. Drawing the rest from reference TRBV5-6 and TRBJ2-7, the complete variable domain is DAGVTQSPTHLIKTRGQQVTLRCSPKSGHDTVSWYQQALGQGPQFIFQYYEEEERQRGNFPDRFSGHQFPNYSSELNVNALLLGDSALYLCASSSVDRAYEQYFGPGTRLTVT.

In DNA, the CDR3 is TGTGCCAGCAACGGTAGCGGGGGGTCTTCCAATGAGCAGTTCTTC. Amino acid sequence: CASNGSGGSSNEQFF. The chain uses TRBV6-1 and TRBJ2-1, with 10 nucleotides matching TRBD2. The CDR3 has 15 residues. The germline V gene has CDR1 MNHNS and CDR2 SASEGT. Trimming at V came to 7 bases and at J to 6 bases, leaving 9 bases not matched to a gene.

The CDR3 region has the DNA TGCGCCAGCAGCTTGGTATGGTCAGACCAAGAGACCCAGTACTTC. Residues: CASSLVWSDQETQYF. J is TRBJ2-5 and V is TRBV5-1; D not certain. V lost 0 bases to trimming and J lost 0 bases, with 9 bases between them. The CDR3 is 15 residues long. Germline lookup yields CDR1 SGHRS and CDR2 YFSETQ.

The gene calls are TRBV28 and TRBJ2-3, with 14 bases lining up with TRBD2. Per germline, CDR1 MDHEN and CDR2 SYDVKM. Trimming removed 5 bases from V and 5 bases from J; junction bases left unmatched: 6. This CDR3 has 16 residues. CDR3 residues: CASSIETSGGVDTQYF. In DNA form, the CDR3 reads TGTGCCAGCAGTATCGAGACTAGCGGGGGGGTAGATACGCAGTATTTT.

The V call is TRBV7-9, the J call TRBJ1-3, with D uncertain. Deletions cut 5 bases from V and 4 bases from J, with 18 bases between. Germline loops: CDR1 SEHNR, CDR2 FQNEAQ (reference sequence). The CDR3 is 16 amino acids. The CDR3 spells CASSPTRTVLGNTIYF. CDR3 DNA sequence: TGTGCCAGCAGCCCCACCAGGACCGTTCTCGGAAACACCATATATTTT.

This sequence joins TRBV9 and TRBJ2-7; D assignment may be TRBD1 or TRBD2 (5 bases each). This CDR3 is 15 amino acids long. CDR1 and CDR2 (germline): SGDLS, YYNGEE. Trimming took 3 bases from V and 0 from J, leaving 13 bases between them. For the CDR3, the DNA is TGTGCCAGCAGCGCGGGACCCTTTCCCTCCTACGAGCAGTACTTC. It codes for CASSAGPFPSYEQYF.

The genes are TRBV5-1 and TRBJ2-1; possible D gene TRBD1, 5 bases. Trimming pared 4 bases from V and 4 bases from J, leaving 9 bases between. This CDR3 spans 13 amino acids. The germline gives CDR1 SGHRS, CDR2 YFSETQ. This chain's CDR3 is CASSPGIYNEQFF. CDR3 nucleotide sequence: TGCGCCAGCAGCCCAGGGATTTACAATGAGCAGTTCTTC.

The chain uses TRBV9 and TRBJ2-3; TRBD2 agrees at 10 bases. V dropped 0 bases and J dropped 2; count of bases not matched to a gene: 9. This CDR3 has 18 amino acids. Per the germline V gene, CDR1 is SGDLS and CDR2 is YYNGEE. Here the CDR3 reads CASSVASSSGGPTDTQYF. As DNA, the CDR3 is TGTGCCAGCAGCGTAGCTTCATCTAGCGGGGGCCCCACAGATACGCAGTATTTT.

This clone was picked up one time. The chain employs TRBV7-9 and TRBJ2-1; D possibly matches TRBD1 or TRBD2 (6 bases each). The V gene's germline CDR1 is SEHNR and CDR2 FQNEAQ (reference sequence). V lost 2 bases, J lost 7 bases, and 9 bases lay in between. The length of the CDR3 is 13 residues. The CDR3 reads CASSLTGANEQFF. The CDR3 coding sequence is TGTGCCAGCAGCTTAACGGGGGCTAATGAGCAGTTCTTC.

The sample holds one count of this clone. The CDR3 reads CASSLWLGQGSRETQYF. CDR3 DNA: TGCGCCAGCAGCCTGTGGTTAGGACAGGGCTCAAGGGAGACCCAGTACTTC. The chain has TRBV5-1 and TRBJ2-5; TRBD1 agrees at 8 bases. This CDR3 spans 17 amino acids. Germline CDR1 and CDR2: SGHRS and YFSETQ. The junction had 16 bases not matched to a gene; V was cut back by 4 bases and J by 5 bases.

The chain carries TRBV7-6 and TRBJ2-1; 10 positions match TRBD2. V dropped 1 base and J dropped 6; count of bases not matched to a gene: 6. The germline V gene has CDR1 SGHVS and CDR2 FNYEAQ. The CDR3 extends over 16 amino acids. CDR3 sequence reads: CASSLGIAGGGNEQFF. The CDR3 region has the DNA TGTGCCAGCAGCTTAGGAATAGCGGGGGGAGGCAATGAGCAGTTCTTC.

Written as DNA, the CDR3 is TGTGCCATCAGTGAGTCGGGACAGGGGGCGGAAAAACTGTTTTTT. It yields the protein CAISESGQGAEKLFF. This chain connects TRBV10-3 to TRBJ1-4, with 12 bases that match TRBD1. This CDR3 contains 15 residues. J was trimmed by 8 bases and V by 0 bases; bases with no gene match: 1. CDR1 is ENHRY and CDR2 is SYGVKD in the germline V gene.

The gene calls are TRBV28 and TRBJ2-7, with 12 nucleotides matching TRBD1. V shed 10 bases, J shed 5 bases, and the junction held 3 bases outside the gene matches. Germline V gives CDR1 MDHEN, CDR2 SYDVKM. The CDR3 loop spans 12 amino acids. CDR3: CATGTGGHEQYF. The DNA for the CDR3 is TGTGCCACCGGGACAGGGGGCCACGAGCAGTACTTC.

The V gene is TRBV27, the J gene TRBJ1-2; D is undetermined. Germline loops: CDR1 MNHEY, CDR2 SMNVEV (reference sequence). V was shortened by 0 bases and J by 7 bases, with 21 bases between the two germline ends. This CDR3 is built from 17 residues. The CDR3 is CASSLSYRAADLRGYTF. The CDR3, as DNA: TGTGCCAGCAGTTTATCGTATAGAGCAGCGGATCTACGTGGCTACACCTTC.